This T cell receptor beta chain was recorded in a study of regulatory dendritic cells for organ transplantation. A word on this clone: Its antigen is not identified.

General study results and limits: Memory CD8+ clonal expansion seemed more limited with regulatory than mature dendritic cells. Naive T cells showed high diversity, memory cells less, memory CD8+ least.

V shed 6 bases and J 4 bases; nucleotides not matched to a gene: 11. Germline V CDR1 and CDR2: ENHRY, SYGVKD. This CDR3 contains 17 residues. Some clones are missing from TCRdb's copy, which holds only in-frame ones; the method was immunoSEQ multiplex PCR. The sample yields fewer than 50,000 clones, approximately 90% seen once. The sample comprised naive CD8+ T cells from blood. Subset defined: CD45RA+ naive T cells. The receptor comes from a human donor in good health. The chain recombines TRBV10-3 with TRBJ2-7; TRBD2 matches at 14 bases. CDR3 amino acids: CAIRPGLAGARLYEQYF. The CDR3 DNA reads as TGTGCCATCAGGCCGGGACTAGCGGGGGCCCGACTTTACGAGCAGTACTTC.